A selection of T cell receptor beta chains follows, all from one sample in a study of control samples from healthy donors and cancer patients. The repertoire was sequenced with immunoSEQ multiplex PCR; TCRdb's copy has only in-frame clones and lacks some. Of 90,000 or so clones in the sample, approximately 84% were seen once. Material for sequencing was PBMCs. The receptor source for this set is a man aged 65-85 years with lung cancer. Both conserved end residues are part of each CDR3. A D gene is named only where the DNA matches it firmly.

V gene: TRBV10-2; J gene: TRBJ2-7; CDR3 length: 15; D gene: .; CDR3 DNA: TGCGCCAGCAGGAGACCCGGGTCCAGGTCCTACGAGCAGTACTTC; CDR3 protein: CASRRPGSRSYEQYF
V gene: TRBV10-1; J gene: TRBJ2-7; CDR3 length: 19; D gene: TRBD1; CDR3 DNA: TGCGCCAGCAGCGGAGCTGGGGACAGGGGGCCCCATCTCTCCTACGAGCAGTACTTC; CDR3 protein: CASSGAGDRGPHLSYEQYF
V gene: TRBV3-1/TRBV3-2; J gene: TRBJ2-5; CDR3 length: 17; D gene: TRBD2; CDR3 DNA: TGTGCCAGCAGCCTTCCTGCCTTGCTAGCGGGGGATGAGACCCAGTACTTC; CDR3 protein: CASSLPALLAGDETQYF
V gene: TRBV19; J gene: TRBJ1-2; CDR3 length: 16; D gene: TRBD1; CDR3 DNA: TGTGCCAGTAGTCGCGGCACAGGGGCAGTCGCCTATGGCTACACCTTC; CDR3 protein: CASSRGTGAVAYGYTF
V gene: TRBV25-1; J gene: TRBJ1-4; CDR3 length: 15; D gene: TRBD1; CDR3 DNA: TGTGCCAGCAGTATACCACAGGGGTTTAGTGAAAAACTGTTTTTT; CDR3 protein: CASSIPQGFSEKLFF
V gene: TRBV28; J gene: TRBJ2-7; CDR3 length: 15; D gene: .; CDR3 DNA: TGTGCCAGCAGTCCGGGGACCGTCCAGCCCTACGAGCAGTACTTC; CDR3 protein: CASSPGTVQPYEQYF
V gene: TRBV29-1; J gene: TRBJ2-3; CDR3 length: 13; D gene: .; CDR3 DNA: TGCAGCGTGCTGGGTCCCCGCACAGATACGCAGTATTTT; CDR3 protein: CSVLGPRTDTQYF
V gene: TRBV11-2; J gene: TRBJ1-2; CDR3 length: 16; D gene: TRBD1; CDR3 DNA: TGTGCCAGCAGCCTGCTACCGGGACAGCCTAACTATGGCTACACCTTC; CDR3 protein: CASSLLPGQPNYGYTF
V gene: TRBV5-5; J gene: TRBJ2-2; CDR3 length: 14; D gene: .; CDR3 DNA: TGTGCCAGCAGCTTCCGGGGGAACACCGGGGAGCTGTTTTTT; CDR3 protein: CASSFRGNTGELFF
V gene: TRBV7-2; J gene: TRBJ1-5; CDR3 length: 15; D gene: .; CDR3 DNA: TGTGCCAGCAGCTCAGCGGGGGGGAGCAATCAGCCCCAGCATTTT; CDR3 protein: CASSSAGGSNQPQHF
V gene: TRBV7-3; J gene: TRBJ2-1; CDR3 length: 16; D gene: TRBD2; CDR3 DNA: TGTGCCAGCAGCTTAACGGCGGGGGGATCCTACAATGAGCAGTTCTTC; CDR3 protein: CASSLTAGGSYNEQFF
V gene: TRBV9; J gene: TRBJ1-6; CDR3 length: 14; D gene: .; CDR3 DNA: TGTGCCAGCAGCGTAGGAATAGGGGATTCACCCCTCCACTTT; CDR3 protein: CASSVGIGDSPLHF
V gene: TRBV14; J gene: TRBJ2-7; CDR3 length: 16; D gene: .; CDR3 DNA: TGTGCCAGCAGCCAAGGAACAGGAAGGCTTCACTACGAGCAGTACTTC; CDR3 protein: CASSQGTGRLHYEQYF
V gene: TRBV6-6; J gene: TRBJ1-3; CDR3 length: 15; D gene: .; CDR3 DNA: TGTGCCAGCAGTGAGGACGGATACTCTGGAAACACCATATATTTT; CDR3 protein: CASSEDGYSGNTIYF
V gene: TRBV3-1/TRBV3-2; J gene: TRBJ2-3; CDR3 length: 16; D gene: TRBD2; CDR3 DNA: TGTGCCAGCAGCCAAGATCTGAGCGGGGGCACAGATACGCAGTATTTT; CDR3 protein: CASSQDLSGGTDTQYF